Reported below is one T cell receptor beta chain. As yet, its antigen is unknown. Per germline, CDR1 SGHVS and CDR2 FQNEAQ. There are 16 residues in the CDR3. V was clipped by 5 bases and J by 16 bases, with 29 bases between them. This record belongs to a study of esophageal squamous cell carcinoma under preoperative chemotherapy. Study-wide findings and caveats: Chemotherapy was followed by significantly higher TCR diversity in peripheral T cells only, not tumor-infiltrating lymphocytes. After paclitaxel-nedaplatin, abundant clones were more likely to contract than amplify.

The time point was: after preoperative PTX-NDP chemotherapy. TCRdb redid the calling of the PCR reads with MiXCR, one entry per CDR3 protein. This table has about 32,000 distinct CDR3 sequences, 52% appearing once. Sample collection was performed from a patient given preoperative chemotherapy. This receptor was taken from a human donor with esophageal squamous cell carcinoma. The donor label of this sample is uncertain. The chain employs TRBV7-8 and TRBJ2-2; weak D call: TRBD2 (7 bases). Here the CDR3 reads CASSRLGGANTGKQFF. The CDR3 coding sequence is TGTGCCAGCAGCCGCCTAGGGGGGGCAAACACCGGTAAGCAGTTTTTT.